What follows is one T cell receptor beta chain and its context. What it binds is unknown. These data belong to a study of T cell responses to AZD1222 COVID-19 vaccine. Whole-study context: Samples with a second dose at about 4 or about 12 weeks were pooled together. Whole-study results and caveats: Recipients of AZD1222 seropositive at baseline numbered only six or seven.

The CDR3 length is 16 residues. Trimming took off 2 bases at V and 0 bases at J, with 8 bases between the two ends. In germline, CDR1 is MNHEY, CDR2 SVGAGI. TCRdb keeps only in-frame clones here, not all; method: immunoSEQ multiplex PCR. In the table there are approximately 70,000 clones, over 80% of which are singletons. This TCR derives from an adult in good health. The V gene is TRBV6-5, the J gene TRBJ1-6; no definite D call. The sequences come from peripheral blood, collected on day 0 of AZD1222 vaccination. CDR3 nucleotide sequence: TGTGCCAGCAGTTACGTCTCCGGCTCCTATAATTCACCCCTCCACTTT. Encoded protein: CASSYVSGSYNSPLHF.